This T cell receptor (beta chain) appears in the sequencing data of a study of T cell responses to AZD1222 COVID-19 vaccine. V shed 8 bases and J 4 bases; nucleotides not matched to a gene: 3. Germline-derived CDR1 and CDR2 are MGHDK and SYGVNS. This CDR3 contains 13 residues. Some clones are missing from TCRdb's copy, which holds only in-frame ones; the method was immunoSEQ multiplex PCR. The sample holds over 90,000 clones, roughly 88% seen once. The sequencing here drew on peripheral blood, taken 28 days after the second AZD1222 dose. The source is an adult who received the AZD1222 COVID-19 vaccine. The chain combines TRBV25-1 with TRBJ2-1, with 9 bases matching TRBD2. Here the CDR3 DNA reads TGTGCCAGCTCCCTAGCGGGGTACAATGAGCAGTTCTTC. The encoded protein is CASSLAGYNEQFF.